Sequencing of this T cell receptor (beta chain) was carried out in a study of T-cell reconstitution after alpha-beta-depleted transplantation in children. Findings and limits, study-wide: Expanded clones from the graft, numbering several hundred, reportedly supplied alpha-beta T cells about two months after transplant.

Germline V lookup: CDR1 MNHEY, CDR2 SVGAGI. V was trimmed by 5 bases and J by 2 bases, leaving 15 bases between them. CDR3 length equals 15 residues. Preparing the TCRbeta library involved the use of unique molecular identifiers. TCRdb used MiXCR to reprocess the PCR reads, holding one entry per CDR3 protein. Of around 94,000 distinct CDR3 sequences in the sample, roughly 7.6% were seen once. This clonotype was counted many times. What it binds is unknown. This receptor was obtained from a boy aged 2 to 10 with acute lymphoblastic leukemia, due to receive a stem cell transplant. The starting material was PBMCs, obtained before TCRalphabeta/CD19-depleted stem cell transplant. The chain carries TRBV6-5 and TRBJ2-5, with a possible D match to TRBD2 (5 bases). The CDR3 DNA follows: TGTGCCAGCAGTACGAGTGGGCGGACTCAAGAGACCCAGTACTTC. It translates to CASSTSGRTQETQYF.